This T cell receptor (beta chain) was retrieved from a study of OX40 agonist ivuxolimab in advanced cancers. In the study overall: Earlier anti-PD-1, anti-PD-L1 or anti-CTLA-4 therapy was permitted; about 44% had received some. Study observations and caveats: CD4+ and CD8+ blood T cells expanded clonally by week 6 at 0.1 to 3.0 mg/kg.

Germline assignment: CDR1 SGHTA and CDR2 FQGNSA. V was clipped by 3 bases and J by 7 bases; unmatched bases: 6. This CDR3 spans 15 amino acids. Produced via immunoSEQ multiplex PCR; TCRdb's table is partial and in-frame only. The data hold around 100,000 clones, with 91% observed a single time. Turning to this clone: Antigen unknown.

The chain has TRBV7-2 and TRBJ2-1, with 10 bases that match TRBD2. The sequence was obtained from an adult with an advanced solid tumor such as melanoma, head and neck, liver or kidney cancer. The source material was CD4+ or CD8+ T cells sorted from blood, sampled in a trial of the OX40 agonist ivuxolimab. CDR3 residues: CASSLIRTSGNEQFF. DNA of the CDR3: TGTGCCAGCAGCTTGATTAGGACTAGCGGAAATGAGCAGTTCTTC.